Listed here are 13 T cell receptor beta chains from one sample, sequenced in a study of T-cell memory formation after mild COVID-19. TCRdb fed the 5' RACE reads into MiXCR, producing one record per CDR3 protein. The data contain about 560,000 distinct CDR3 sequences, roughly 20% of them seen just once; the ten biggest clones take up about 8.2%. The sample was PBMCs or a T cell subset sorted from them (not recorded which). The receptors were gathered from an adult woman who had mild COVID-19 (a few samples of this study predate the infection). Cell type and time point are not known.

This clonotype was recorded a few times. This rearrangement joins TRBV20-1 to TRBJ2-7; possible D gene TRBD2, 6 bases. Looked up from germline, CDR1 is DFQATT and CDR2 is SNEGSKA (reference sequence). V lost 0 bases, J lost 0 bases, and 12 bases lay in between. The CDR3 runs to 15 residues. The DNA of the CDR3 is TGCAGTGCTAGAGATCGAAACGGGAGCTCCTACGAGCAGTACTTC. Translated: CSARDRNGSSYEQYF.

The J gene is TRBJ2-3, the V gene TRBV7-7, with D unclear. CDR3 length: 13 amino acids. CDR1 and CDR2 from the germline V gene are SSHAT and FNYEAQ (reference sequence). V lost 5 bases, J lost 0 bases, and 6 bases lay in between. The CDR3 coding sequence is TGTGCCAGCAGCGAATCTAGCACAGATACGCAGTATTTT. Encoded protein: CASSESSTDTQYF.

There are a few counts of this clonotype. This rearrangement joins TRBV27 to TRBJ2-7, with D perhaps TRBD2 (5 bases). Between the trimmed V and J ends, which lost 5 bases and 0 bases, there was a span of 17 bases. This CDR3 spans 16 amino acids. Per the germline V gene, CDR1 is MNHEY and CDR2 is SMNVEV (reference sequence). The CDR3 DNA reads TGTGCCAGCAGTCCCTTTGAGGGCCTCCCCTCCTACGAGCAGTACTTC. Protein sequence: CASSPFEGLPSYEQYF.

The V and J genes are TRBV4-2 and TRBJ2-5; a possible D gene is TRBD2 (5 bases). Germline lookup yields CDR1 LGHNA and CDR2 YNFKEQ. The CDR3 has 15 amino acids. Trimming shortened V by 4 bases and J by 1 base, and 13 bases separated the two germline ends. CDR3 nucleotide sequence: TGTGCCAGCAGCCCGGGAAGGACGACCCAAGAGACCCAGTACTTC. Protein sequence: CASSPGRTTQETQYF.

This clonotype was seen more than once but under ten times. The genes are TRBV24-1 and TRBJ2-1, with TRBD2 matching over 13 bases. V was pared by 9 bases and J by 5 bases, with 9 bases of the junction left unmatched. CDR1 and CDR2 from the germline V gene are KGHDR and SFDVKD. This CDR3 has 16 residues. This chain's CDR3 is CATSGLAGRPDNEQFF. The CDR3 nucleotides are TGTGCCACCTCGGGACTAGCGGGACGGCCTGACAATGAGCAGTTCTTC.

This clonotype has just a few counts. J is TRBJ2-3 and V is TRBV5-1; 15 bases line up with TRBD2. This CDR3 has 17 amino acids. Trimming at V came to 4 bases and at J to 0 bases, leaving 3 bases not matched to a gene. Per germline, CDR1 SGHRS and CDR2 YFSETQ. CDR3 sequence (DNA): TGCGCCAGCAGCCCGGGACTAGCGGGAGGTAGCACAGATACGCAGTATTTT. Amino acids: CASSPGLAGGSTDTQYF.

This clonotype was observed at least ten times. The chain links TRBV5-1 to TRBJ2-7; the match to TRBD1 covers 7 bases. Germline CDR1 reads SGHRS; CDR2 reads YFSETQ. This CDR3 contains 13 residues. With V trimmed by 4 bases and J by 5 bases, 6 bases remained unmatched. CDR3 in DNA: TGCGCCAGCAGCCCGAGACAGGGCCACGAGCAGTACTTC. Protein: CASSPRQGHEQYF.

This clonotype was detected a few times. The genes are TRBV6-6 and TRBJ1-1, with D possibly matching TRBD1 (5 bases). V lost 6 bases, J lost 4 bases, and 12 bases lay in between. The CDR3 spans 13 residues. The germline V gene has CDR1 MNHNY and CDR2 SVGAGI (reference sequence). This CDR3 is CASRRQQVTEAFF. CDR3 sequence (DNA): TGTGCCAGCAGGAGACAGCAGGTCACTGAAGCTTTCTTT.

This clonotype appeared a few times. This sequence joins TRBV5-5 and TRBJ2-3, with TRBD2 as a possible D gene (7 bases). Trimming shortened V by 0 bases and J by 4 bases, and 12 bases separated the two germline ends. The CDR3 consists of 15 residues. Germline lookup yields CDR1 SGHKS and CDR2 YYEKEE (reference sequence). The CDR3: CASSLAGGPPDTQYF. The DNA for the CDR3 is TGTGCCAGCAGCTTGGCGGGGGGCCCGCCAGATACGCAGTATTTT.

This clonotype was detected a few times. V usage is TRBV12-3 or TRBV12-4 and J usage is TRBJ2-7; D might be TRBD1 (6 bases). Trimming stripped 5 bases from V and 2 bases from J, with 19 bases between. There are 16 residues in the CDR3. The CDR3 DNA reads as TGTGCCAGCAGTCCCCCCTTAGGACAGCAGACCTACGAGCAGTACTTC. Protein product: CASSPPLGQQTYEQYF.

This chain uses TRBV6-1 with TRBJ2-1; no clear D. The CDR3 sequence is 13 residues long. V lost 6 bases to trimming and J lost 15 bases, with 21 bases between them. The germline V gene has CDR1 MNHNS and CDR2 SASEGT. The chain's CDR3 is CASSGSREDLMFF. Written as DNA, the CDR3 is TGTGCCAGCAGCGGGTCTAGGGAAGACCTGATGTTCTTC.

There are many counts of this clonotype. The chain combines TRBV7-2 with TRBJ2-3, with TRBD2 identical over 12 bases. V shed 4 bases, J shed 5 bases, and the junction held 16 bases outside the gene matches. Germline assignment: CDR1 SGHTA and CDR2 FQGNSA. The CDR3 runs 19 residues. CDR3 nucleotides: TGTGCCAGCAGCTCCCGCCTGGGGCTAGCGGGAGGGCCCAGAGATACGCAGTATTTT. It yields the protein CASSSRLGLAGGPRDTQYF.

A word on this clonotype: At one boundary the junction diverges from the germline segment, which might be a read error. This CDR3 is CASSETGEYGQYF. The CDR3 DNA reads as TGTGCCAGCAGTGAGACAGGGGAGTACGGGCAGTACTTC. J is TRBJ2-7 and V is TRBV25-1; TRBD1 aligns across 8 bases. Germline CDR1 is MGHDK and CDR2 is SYGVNS. This CDR3 comprises 13 residues.